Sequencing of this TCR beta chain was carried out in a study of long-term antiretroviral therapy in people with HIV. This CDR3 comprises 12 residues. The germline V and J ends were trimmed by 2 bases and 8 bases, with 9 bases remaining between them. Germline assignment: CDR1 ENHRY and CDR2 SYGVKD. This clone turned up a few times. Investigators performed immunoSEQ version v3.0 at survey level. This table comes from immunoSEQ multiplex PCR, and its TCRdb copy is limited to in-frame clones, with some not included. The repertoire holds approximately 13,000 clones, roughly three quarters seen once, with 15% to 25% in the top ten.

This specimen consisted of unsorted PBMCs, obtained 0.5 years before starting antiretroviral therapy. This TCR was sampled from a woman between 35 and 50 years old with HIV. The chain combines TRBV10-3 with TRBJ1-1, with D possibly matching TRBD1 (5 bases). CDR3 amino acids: CAISEEGDEAFF. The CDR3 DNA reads TGTGCCATCAGTGAGGAAGGGGACGAAGCTTTCTTT.